This section outlines one T cell receptor (beta chain) sequence together with its context. Its target antigen remains unknown. No much larger clone exists at a distance of one base, and base qualities are not known. Cut back by 1 base and 0 bases, the V and J ends lie 12 bases apart. From its cysteine to its phenylalanine, the CDR3 spans 16 amino acids. The only DNA kept is the CDR3, 48 bases in frame from the first base. CDR1 LGHNA and CDR2 YNFKEQ were looked up in the germline V gene. This sample is drawn from a study of blood T cells in healthy people across ages (dated by TCRdb to about 2015). For context, the study as a whole: In model experiments, roughly one uniquely barcoded TCR beta cDNA molecule per two T cells was captured by template switching. The study measured age-related changes in TCR beta repertoire diversity using deep sequencing normalized with unique cDNA molecular identifiers. The donors were split into four age groups: young (average 16 years), middle-aged (39), aged (around 67) and long-lived (approximately 89). To avoid experimental bias, donors of different ages were spread randomly across the sequencing lanes. Two additional independent replicas of 1 million unique cDNA reads from the same blood draw were analyzed for two donors (one aged 18 to 30 and one aged 80 or older). Beyond this particular receptor, the publication reports: Compared with the aged group, more naive CD4+ T cells, fewer expanded clones and increased TCR diversity were shown by the long-lived group, suggesting age selection. Because donor CMV infection status was unknown, age-related changes in expanded clonotypes were potentially confounded. Observed TCR beta diversity correlated strongly with the percentage of naive T cells measured by flow cytometry. Total diversity estimates from one million sequenced T cells were considered lower bounds and underestimates. Since profiling was done on bulk unsorted PBMCs, naive and antigen-experienced compartments could not be conclusively compared. Observed TCR beta diversity per million T cells fell roughly linearly with age, and a significant reduction was already apparent by age about 38.

The method was 5' RACE. The data were produced on an Illumina HiSeq 2500. A second roughly 7 to 11 cycle PCR used a sample-barcoded 5' primer and a J-beta primer mix. Each TCR beta cDNA molecule received a unique molecular identifier from a template-switch 5' adaptor carrying 12 random nucleotides. Each sample yielded at least 2.5 million CDR3-containing paired-end reads. The Mint cDNA synthesis kit, primed by a TRBC-specific oligonucleotide, was used to synthesize first-strand cDNA from all RNA. After uracil-DNA glycosylase treatment, a first 18-cycle PCR used universal primers M1SS and BC2_uni_R on all cDNA. Turning to the authors' computational methods: For normalization, 1 million high-quality reads, each with a distinct molecular identifier, were randomly selected from each sample. Instead of being binned into consensus sequences, reads that shared molecular identifiers were thrown out. MiTCR, run with a Q25 quality threshold and the strictest error-elimination algorithm, handled CDR3 identification, clonotype clustering and error correction. A nonparametric unseen species model with Euler transformation was used to estimate lower-bound total TCR beta diversity. TCRdb reprocessing: public reads trimmed at Q25 with fastp, clones called with MiXCR, in-frame beta chains kept. Rows with one shared CDR3 protein collapse into an entry with the most common genes and DNA. These V and J calls derive from TCRdb rather than the authors' analysis. The sample table contains some 1.5 million distinct CDR3 sequences; only one count was recorded for around 40% of them. About 4% of the sample comes from the top ten.

Systemically healthy Caucasian individuals from Russia, around 39 in total and aged roughly 6 to 95 years, were included as donors. Ten milliliters of peripheral blood were drawn from each donor into EDTA-treated Vacutainer tubes. PBMCs were isolated by Ficoll-Paque density-gradient centrifugation, with at least 6 million obtained per sample. Trizol reagent was used to extract total RNA from the PBMCs, yielding at least 5 micrograms per sample. The percentages of naive CD45RAhigh/CD27high T cells were determined by flow cytometry on a PBMC aliquot from every donor. The rearrangement combines TRBV4-2 with TRBJ1-1; the D gene cannot be resolved reliably. Sequenced input: blood. This TCR was sampled from a woman in her late teens or twenties in good health. The CDR3 region: CASSQAKTGMNTEAFF. DNA sequence: TGTGCCAGCAGCCAAGCGAAGACCGGAATGAACACTGAAGCTTTCTTT.